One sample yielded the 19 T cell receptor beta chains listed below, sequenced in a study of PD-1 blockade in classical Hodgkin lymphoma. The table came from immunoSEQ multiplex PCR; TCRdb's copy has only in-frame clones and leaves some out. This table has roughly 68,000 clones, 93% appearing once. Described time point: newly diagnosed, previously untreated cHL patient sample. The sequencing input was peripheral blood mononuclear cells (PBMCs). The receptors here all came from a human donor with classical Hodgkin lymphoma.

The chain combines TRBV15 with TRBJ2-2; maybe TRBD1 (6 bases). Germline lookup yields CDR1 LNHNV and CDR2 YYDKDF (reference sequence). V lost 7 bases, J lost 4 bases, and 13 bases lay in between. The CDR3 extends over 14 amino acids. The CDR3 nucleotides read TGTGCCACCAACAGGGACATCTTCACCGGGGAGCTGTTTTTT. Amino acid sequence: CATNRDIFTGELFF.

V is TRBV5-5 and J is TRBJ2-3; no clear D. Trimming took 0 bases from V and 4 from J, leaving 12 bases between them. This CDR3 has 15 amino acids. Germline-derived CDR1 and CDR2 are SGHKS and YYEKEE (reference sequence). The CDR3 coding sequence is TGTGCCAGCAGCTTGGGGCCCGCGGCCCCAGATACGCAGTATTTT. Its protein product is CASSLGPAAPDTQYF.

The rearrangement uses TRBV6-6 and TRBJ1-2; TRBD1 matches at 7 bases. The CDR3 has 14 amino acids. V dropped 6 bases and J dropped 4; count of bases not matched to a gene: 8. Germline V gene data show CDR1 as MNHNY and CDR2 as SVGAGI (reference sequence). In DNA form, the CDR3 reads TGTGCCAGCAGATACAGGGGCGATGGCTATGGCTACACCTTC. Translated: CASRYRGDGYGYTF.

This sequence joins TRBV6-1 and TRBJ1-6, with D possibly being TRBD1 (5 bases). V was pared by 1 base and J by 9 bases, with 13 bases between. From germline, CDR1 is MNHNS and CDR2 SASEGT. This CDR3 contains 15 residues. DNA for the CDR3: TGTGCCAGCAGTGAAGAACGAGGGGACGGTTCACCCCTCCACTTT. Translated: CASSEERGDGSPLHF.

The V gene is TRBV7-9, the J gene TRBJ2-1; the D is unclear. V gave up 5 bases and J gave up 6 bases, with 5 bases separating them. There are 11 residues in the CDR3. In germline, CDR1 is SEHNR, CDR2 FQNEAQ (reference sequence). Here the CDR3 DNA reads TGTGCCAGCAGCCCTTCCAATGAGCAGTTCTTC. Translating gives CASSPSNEQFF. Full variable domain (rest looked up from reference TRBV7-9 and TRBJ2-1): DTGVSQNPRHKITKRGQNVTFRCDPISEHNRLYWYRQTLGQGPEFLTYFQNEAQLEKSRLLSDRFSAERPKGSFSTLEIQRTEQGDSAMYLCASSPSNEQFFGPGTRLTVL.

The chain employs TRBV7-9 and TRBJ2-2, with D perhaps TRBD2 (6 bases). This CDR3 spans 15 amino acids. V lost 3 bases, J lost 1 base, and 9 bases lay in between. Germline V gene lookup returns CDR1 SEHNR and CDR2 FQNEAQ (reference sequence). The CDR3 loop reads CASSFRDWNTGELFF. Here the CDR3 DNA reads TGTGCCAGCAGCTTCCGGGACTGGAACACCGGGGAGCTGTTTTTT.

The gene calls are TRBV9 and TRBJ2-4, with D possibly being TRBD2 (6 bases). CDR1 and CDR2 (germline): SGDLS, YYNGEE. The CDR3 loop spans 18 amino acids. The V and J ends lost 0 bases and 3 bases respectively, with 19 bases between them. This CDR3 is CASSVAGGIALGKNIQYF. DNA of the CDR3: TGTGCCAGCAGCGTAGCGGGCGGGATTGCGTTAGGCAAAAACATTCAGTACTTC.

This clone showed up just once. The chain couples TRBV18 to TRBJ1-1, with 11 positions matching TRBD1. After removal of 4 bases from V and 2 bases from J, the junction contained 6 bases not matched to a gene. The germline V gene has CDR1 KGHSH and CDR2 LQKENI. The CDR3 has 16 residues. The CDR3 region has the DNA TGTGCCAGCTCACTTTCCCGGACAGGGGGCAACACTGAAGCTTTCTTT. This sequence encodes CASSLSRTGGNTEAFF.

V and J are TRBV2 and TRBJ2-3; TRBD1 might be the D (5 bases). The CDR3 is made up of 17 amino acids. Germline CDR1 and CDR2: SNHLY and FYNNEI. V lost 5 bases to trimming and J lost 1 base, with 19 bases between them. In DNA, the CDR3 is TGTGCCAGCAGTCGGAACCCAGGGCTCCTGGGCACAGATACGCAGTATTTT. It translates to CASSRNPGLLGTDTQYF. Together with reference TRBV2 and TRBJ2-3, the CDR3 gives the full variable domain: EPEVTQTPSHQVTQMGQEVILRCVPISNHLYFYWYRQILGQKVEFLVSFYNNEISEKSEIFDDQFSVERPDGSNFTLKIRSTKLEDSAMYFCASSRNPGLLGTDTQYFGPGTRLTVL.

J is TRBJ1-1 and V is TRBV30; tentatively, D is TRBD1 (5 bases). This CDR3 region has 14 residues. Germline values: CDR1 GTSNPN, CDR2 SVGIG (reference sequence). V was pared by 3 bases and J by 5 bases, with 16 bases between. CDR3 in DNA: TGTGCCTGGAGGGAAGGGACCCGAAGGACTGAAGCTTTCTTT. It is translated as CAWREGTRRTEAFF. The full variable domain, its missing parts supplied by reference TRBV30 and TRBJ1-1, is SQTIHQWPATLVQPVGSPLSLECTVEGTSNPNLYWYRQAAGRGLQLLFYSVGIGQISSEVPQNLSASRPQDRQFILSSKKLLLSDSGFYLCAWREGTRRTEAFFGQGTRLTVV.

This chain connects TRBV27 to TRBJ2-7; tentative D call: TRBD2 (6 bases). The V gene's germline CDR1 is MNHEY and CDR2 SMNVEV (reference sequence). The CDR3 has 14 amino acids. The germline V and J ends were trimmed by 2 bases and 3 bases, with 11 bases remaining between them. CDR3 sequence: CASSLVGGVYEQYF. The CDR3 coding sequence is TGTGCCAGCAGTTTAGTGGGAGGTGTCTACGAGCAGTACTTC.

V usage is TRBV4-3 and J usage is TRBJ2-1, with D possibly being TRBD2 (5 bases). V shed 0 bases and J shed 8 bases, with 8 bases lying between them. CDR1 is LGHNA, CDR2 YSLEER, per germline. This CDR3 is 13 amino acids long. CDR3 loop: CASSQDGGYEQFF. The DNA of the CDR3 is TGCGCCAGCAGCCAAGACGGCGGGTATGAGCAGTTCTTC.

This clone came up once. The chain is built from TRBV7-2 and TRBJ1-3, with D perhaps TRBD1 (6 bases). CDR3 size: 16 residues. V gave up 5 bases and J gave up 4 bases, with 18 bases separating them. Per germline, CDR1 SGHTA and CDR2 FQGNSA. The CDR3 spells CASSPQQGAWGNTIYF. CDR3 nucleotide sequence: TGTGCCAGCAGCCCCCAACAGGGTGCGTGGGGAAACACCATATATTTT.

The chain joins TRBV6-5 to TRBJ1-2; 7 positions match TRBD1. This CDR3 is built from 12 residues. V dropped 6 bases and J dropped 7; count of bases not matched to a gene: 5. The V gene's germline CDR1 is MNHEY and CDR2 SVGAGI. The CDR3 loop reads CASRYDRAGYTF. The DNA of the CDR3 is TGTGCCAGCAGGTATGACAGGGCTGGCTACACCTTC.

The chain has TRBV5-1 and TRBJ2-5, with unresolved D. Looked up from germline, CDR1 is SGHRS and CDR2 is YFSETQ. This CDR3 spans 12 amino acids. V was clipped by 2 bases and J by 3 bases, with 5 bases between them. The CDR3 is CASSLPEETQYF. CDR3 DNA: TGCGCCAGCAGCTTACCGGAAGAGACCCAGTACTTC.

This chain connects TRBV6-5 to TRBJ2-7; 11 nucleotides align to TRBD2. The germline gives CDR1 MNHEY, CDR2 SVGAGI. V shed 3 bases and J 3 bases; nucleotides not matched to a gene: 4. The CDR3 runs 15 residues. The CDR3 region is CASSYGTSGIYEQYF. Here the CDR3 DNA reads TGTGCCAGCAGTTATGGGACTAGCGGCATCTACGAGCAGTACTTC.

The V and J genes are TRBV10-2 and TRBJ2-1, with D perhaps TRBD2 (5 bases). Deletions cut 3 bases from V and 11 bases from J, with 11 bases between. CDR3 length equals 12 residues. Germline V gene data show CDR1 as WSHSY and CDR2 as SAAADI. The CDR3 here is CASSDGGGKQFF. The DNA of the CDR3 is TGCGCCAGCAGTGATGGAGGCGGCAAGCAGTTCTTC.

CDR3 protein: CASSFVGEQYF. The CDR3 DNA is TGTGCCAGCAGTTTTGTAGGCGAGCAGTACTTC. J is TRBJ2-7 and V is TRBV27, with D unresolved. The CDR3 has 11 amino acids. Trimming removed 3 bases at V and 6 bases at J, with 6 bases between. Germline CDR1 and CDR2: MNHEY and SMNVEV (reference sequence).

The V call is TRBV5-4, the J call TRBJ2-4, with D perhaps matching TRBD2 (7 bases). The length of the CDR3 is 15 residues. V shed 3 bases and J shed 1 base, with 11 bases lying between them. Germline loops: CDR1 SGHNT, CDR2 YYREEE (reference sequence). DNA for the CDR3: TGTGCCAGCAGCTCCCGGGGGGCCGCCAAAAACATTCAGTACTTC. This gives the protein CASSSRGAAKNIQYF.